This T cell receptor (beta chain) was retrieved from a study of T cell responses to AZD1222 COVID-19 vaccine. Worth noting for this clone: The antigen remains undetermined.

Study results and caveats: White British donors predominated, females outnumbered males, and clonal diversity was possibly underestimated. Researchers report vaccine-associated CD4 TCRs spanning spike, with dominance at 160-218 and 743-854. Per reports, nearly half of all spike-specific TCRs target regions that are unmutated in variants. Only five to seven AZD1222 recipients were seropositive at baseline.

Using immunoSEQ multiplex PCR, the repertoire was profiled, and TCRdb retains in-frame clones only, with some absent. There are fewer than 150,000 clones in the sample; 70% to 90% occur only once, and around 6% lies in the top ten. The sequences come from peripheral blood, collected 28 days after the second AZD1222 dose. This TCR was recovered from an adult who received the AZD1222 COVID-19 vaccine.

The CDR3 DNA reads TGTGCCACCAGTGATCTAGGGGACAGGTTTGGATCGACTGACACCGGGGAGCTGTTTTTT. Its protein product is CATSDLGDRFGSTDTGELFF. V and J are TRBV24-1 and TRBJ2-2, with 8 bases matching TRBD1. The V and J ends lost 3 bases and 3 bases, in that order; junction bases with no gene match: 17. There are 20 residues in the CDR3. Germline V gene sequence: CDR1 KGHDR, CDR2 SFDVKD.